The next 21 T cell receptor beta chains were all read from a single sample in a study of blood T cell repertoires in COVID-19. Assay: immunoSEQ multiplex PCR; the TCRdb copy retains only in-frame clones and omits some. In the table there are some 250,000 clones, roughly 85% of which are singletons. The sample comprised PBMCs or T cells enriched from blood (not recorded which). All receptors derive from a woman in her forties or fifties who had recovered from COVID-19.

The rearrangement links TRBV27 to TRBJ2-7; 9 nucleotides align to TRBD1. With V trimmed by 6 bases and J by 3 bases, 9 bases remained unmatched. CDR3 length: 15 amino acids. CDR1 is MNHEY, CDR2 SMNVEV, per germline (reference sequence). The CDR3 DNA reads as TGTGCCAGCAGCCAGTTGGGGACAGGGTACTACGAGCAGTACTTC. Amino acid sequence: CASSQLGTGYYEQYF.

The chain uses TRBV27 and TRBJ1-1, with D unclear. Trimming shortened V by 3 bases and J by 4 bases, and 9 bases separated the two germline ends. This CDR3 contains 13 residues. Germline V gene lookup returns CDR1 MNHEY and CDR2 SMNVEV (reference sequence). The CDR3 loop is CASSLREGTEAFF. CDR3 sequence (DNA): TGTGCCAGCAGTTTGAGGGAGGGCACTGAAGCTTTCTTT.

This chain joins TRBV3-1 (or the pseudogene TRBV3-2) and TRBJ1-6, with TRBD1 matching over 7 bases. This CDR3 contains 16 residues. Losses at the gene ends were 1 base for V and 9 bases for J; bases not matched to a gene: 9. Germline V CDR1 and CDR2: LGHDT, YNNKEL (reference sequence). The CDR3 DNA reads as TGTGCCAGCAGCCAAGCTGGAAGACAGGGTAGTTCACCCCTCCACTTT. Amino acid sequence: CASSQAGRQGSSPLHF.

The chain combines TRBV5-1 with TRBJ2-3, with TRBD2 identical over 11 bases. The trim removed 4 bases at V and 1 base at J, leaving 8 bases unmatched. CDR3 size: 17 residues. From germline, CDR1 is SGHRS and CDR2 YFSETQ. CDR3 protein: CASSPGLAANRTDTQYF. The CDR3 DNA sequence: TGCGCCAGCAGCCCGGGACTAGCGGCAAACCGCACAGATACGCAGTATTTT. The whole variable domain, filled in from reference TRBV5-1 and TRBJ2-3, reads KAGVTQTPRYLIKTRGQQVTLSCSPISGHRSVSWYQQTPGQGLQFLFEYFSETQRNKGNFPGRFSGRQFSNSRSEMNVSTLELGDSALYLCASSPGLAANRTDTQYFGPGTRLTVL.

This CDR3 reads CASSYSIGGANVLTF. CDR3 nucleotide sequence: TGTGCCAGCAGTTACTCGATCGGTGGGGCCAACGTCCTGACTTTC. V usage is TRBV6-5 and J usage is TRBJ2-6; no firm D call. Germline V gives CDR1 MNHEY, CDR2 SVGAGI. V shed 0 bases and J shed 3 bases, with 6 bases lying between them. CDR3 length equals 15 residues.

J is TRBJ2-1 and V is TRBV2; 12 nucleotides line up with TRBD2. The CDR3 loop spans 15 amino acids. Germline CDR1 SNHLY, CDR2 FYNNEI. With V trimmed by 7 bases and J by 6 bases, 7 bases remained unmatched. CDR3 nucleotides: TGTGCCAGCACTTTGACTAGCGGGAGTGCCAATGAGCAGTTCTTC. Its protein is CASTLTSGSANEQFF.

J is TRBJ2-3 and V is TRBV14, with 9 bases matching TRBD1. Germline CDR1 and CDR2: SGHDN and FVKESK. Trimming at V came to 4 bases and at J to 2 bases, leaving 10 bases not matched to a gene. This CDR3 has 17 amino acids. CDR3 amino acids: CASSPRTGAVNTDTQYF. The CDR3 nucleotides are TGTGCCAGCAGCCCCAGGACAGGGGCGGTCAACACAGATACGCAGTATTTT.

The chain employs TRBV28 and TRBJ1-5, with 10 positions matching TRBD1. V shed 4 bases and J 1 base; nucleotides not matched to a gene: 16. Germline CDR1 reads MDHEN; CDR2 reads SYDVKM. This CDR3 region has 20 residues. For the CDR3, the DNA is TGTGCCAGCAGTTCCTACCTCACCGGGACAGGGGTCGTCAGCAATCAGCCCCAGCATTTT. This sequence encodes CASSSYLTGTGVVSNQPQHF.

The CDR3 coding sequence is TGTGCCAGCAGTGAAGATTCGTCTAGCGGGAAATACGAGCAGTACTTC. Protein product: CASSEDSSSGKYEQYF. This chain uses TRBV6-1 with TRBJ2-7; 9 bases align to TRBD2. Germline assignment: CDR1 MNHNS and CDR2 SASEGT. J lost 4 bases, V lost 1 base, and 8 bases had no gene match. There are 16 residues in the CDR3.

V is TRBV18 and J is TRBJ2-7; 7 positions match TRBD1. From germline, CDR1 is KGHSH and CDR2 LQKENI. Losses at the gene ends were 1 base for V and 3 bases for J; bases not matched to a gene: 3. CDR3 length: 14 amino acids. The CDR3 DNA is TGTGCCAGCTCACCACAGGGGGCTGGCTACGAGCAGTACTTC. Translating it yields CASSPQGAGYEQYF.

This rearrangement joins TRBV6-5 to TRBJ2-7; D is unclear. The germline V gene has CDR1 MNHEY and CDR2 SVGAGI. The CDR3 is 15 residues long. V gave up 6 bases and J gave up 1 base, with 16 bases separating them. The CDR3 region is CASRRVSEPSYEQYF. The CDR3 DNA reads TGTGCCAGCAGACGCGTCAGCGAGCCTTCCTACGAGCAGTACTTC.

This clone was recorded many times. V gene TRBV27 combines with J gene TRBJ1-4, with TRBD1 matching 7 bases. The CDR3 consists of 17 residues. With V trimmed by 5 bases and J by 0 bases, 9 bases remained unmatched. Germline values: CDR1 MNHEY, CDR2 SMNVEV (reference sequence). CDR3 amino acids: CASSRQGGPTTNEKLFF. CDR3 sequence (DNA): TGTGCCAGCAGTCGACAGGGAGGTCCGACAACTAATGAAAAACTGTTTTTT.

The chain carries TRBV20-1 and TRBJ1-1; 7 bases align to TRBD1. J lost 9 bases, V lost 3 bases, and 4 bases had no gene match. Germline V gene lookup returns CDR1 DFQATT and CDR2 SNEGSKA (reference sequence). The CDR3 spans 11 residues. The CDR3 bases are TGCAGTGCTAGTCCGGGACAGCAAGCTTTCTTT. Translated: CSASPGQQAFF.

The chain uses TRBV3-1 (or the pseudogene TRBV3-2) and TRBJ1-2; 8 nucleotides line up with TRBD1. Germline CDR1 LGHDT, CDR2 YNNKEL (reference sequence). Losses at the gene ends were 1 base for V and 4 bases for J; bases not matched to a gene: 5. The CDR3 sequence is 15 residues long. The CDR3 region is CASSQVARGPYGYTF. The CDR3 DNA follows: TGTGCCAGCAGCCAAGTGGCCAGGGGGCCCTATGGCTACACCTTC.

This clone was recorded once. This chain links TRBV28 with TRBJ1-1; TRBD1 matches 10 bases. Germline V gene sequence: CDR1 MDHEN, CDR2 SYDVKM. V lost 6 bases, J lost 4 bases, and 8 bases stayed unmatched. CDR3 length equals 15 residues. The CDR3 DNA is TGTGCCAGCAGATCTGGACAGGGGGAGATCACTGAAGCTTTCTTT. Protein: CASRSGQGEITEAFF. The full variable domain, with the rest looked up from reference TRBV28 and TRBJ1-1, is DVKVTQSSRYLVKRTGEKVFLECVQDMDHENMFWYRQDPGLGLRLIYFSYDVKMKEKGDIPEGYSVSREKKERFSLILESASTNQTSMYLCASRSGQGEITEAFFGQGTRLTVV.

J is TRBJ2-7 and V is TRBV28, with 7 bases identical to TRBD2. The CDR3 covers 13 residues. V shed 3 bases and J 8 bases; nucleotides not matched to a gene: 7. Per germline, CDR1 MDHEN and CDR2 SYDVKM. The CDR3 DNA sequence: TGTGCCAGCAGTTTGCCCGGGACTACGCAGCAGTACTTC. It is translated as CASSLPGTTQQYF.

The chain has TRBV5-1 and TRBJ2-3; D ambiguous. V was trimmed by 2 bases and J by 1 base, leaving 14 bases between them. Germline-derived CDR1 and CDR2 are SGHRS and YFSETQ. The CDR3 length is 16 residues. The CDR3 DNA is TGCGCCAGCAGCTTTGGCTCTTCCGAGGGCACAGATACGCAGTATTTT. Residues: CASSFGSSEGTDTQYF.

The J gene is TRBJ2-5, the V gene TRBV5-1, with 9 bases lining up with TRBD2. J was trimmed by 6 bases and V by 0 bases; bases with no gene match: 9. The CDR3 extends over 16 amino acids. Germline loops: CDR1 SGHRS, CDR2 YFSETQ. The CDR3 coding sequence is TGCGCCAGCAGCTTGGCTGCGGGAGGGCCCGTCAAGACCCAGTACTTC. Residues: CASSLAAGGPVKTQYF. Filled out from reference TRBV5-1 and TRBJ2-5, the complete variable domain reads KAGVTQTPRYLIKTRGQQVTLSCSPISGHRSVSWYQQTPGQGLQFLFEYFSETQRNKGNFPGRFSGRQFSNSRSEMNVSTLELGDSALYLCASSLAAGGPVKTQYFGPGTRLLVL.

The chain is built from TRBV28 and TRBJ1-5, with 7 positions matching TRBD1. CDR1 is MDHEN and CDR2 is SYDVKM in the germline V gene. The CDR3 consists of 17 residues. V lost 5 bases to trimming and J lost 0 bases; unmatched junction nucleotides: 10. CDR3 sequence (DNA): TGTGCCAGCAGTGCCGGGACAGACGCCTATAGCAATCAGCCCCAGCATTTT. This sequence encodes CASSAGTDAYSNQPQHF.

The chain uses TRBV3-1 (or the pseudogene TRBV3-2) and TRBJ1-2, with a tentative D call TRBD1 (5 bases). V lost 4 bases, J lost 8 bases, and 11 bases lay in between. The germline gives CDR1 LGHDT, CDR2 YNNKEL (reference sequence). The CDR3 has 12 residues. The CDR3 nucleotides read TGTGCCAGCAGCCCCCAGGGTGGGGGCTACACCTTC. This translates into CASSPQGGGYTF.

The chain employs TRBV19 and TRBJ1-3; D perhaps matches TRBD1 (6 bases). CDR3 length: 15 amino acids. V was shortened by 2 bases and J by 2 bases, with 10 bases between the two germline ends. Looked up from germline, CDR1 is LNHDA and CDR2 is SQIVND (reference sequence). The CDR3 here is CASSIMTGPGNTIYF. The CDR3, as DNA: TGTGCCAGTAGTATAATGACAGGCCCTGGAAACACCATATATTTT.